A selection of T cell receptor beta chains follows, all from one sample in a study of blood T cell repertoires in COVID-19. Profiled with immunoSEQ multiplex PCR; TCRdb holds only in-frame clones, not every one. The sample comprises more than 40,000 clones, around 90% of which are singletons, and 10% to 15% rests with the top ten. Sequenced sample: peripheral blood. All receptors come from an older man with acute or convalescent COVID-19. The CDR3 runs from the conserved cysteine through the conserved F or W. The order of the fields is CDR3 protein, CDR3 DNA, D gene, clone size, J gene, V gene. D genes are given only for firm matches. Clone size is given for some rows only: seen once, a few or many times, or a class if the clone is expanded.

CDR3 protein: CASRMLSSGNTGELFF
CDR3 DNA: TGTGCCAGCAGGATGTTGTCTAGCGGAAACACCGGGGAGCTGTTTTTT
D gene: TRBD2
clone size: .
J gene: TRBJ2-2
V gene: TRBV7-3

CDR3 protein: CASSLVNSRAGNTIYF
CDR3 DNA: TGTGCCAGCAGCTTAGTTAACAGTAGAGCTGGAAACACCATATATTTT
D gene: .
clone size: .
J gene: TRBJ1-3
V gene: TRBV7-8

CDR3 protein: CASSLACDSNQPQHF
CDR3 DNA: TGTGCCAGCAGCTTGGCTTGCGATAGCAATCAGCCCCAGCATTTT
D gene: .
clone size: .
J gene: TRBJ1-5
V gene: TRBV5-4

CDR3 protein: CASRGGVTTDTQYF
CDR3 DNA: TGTGCCAGCCGGGGGGGCGTTACCACAGATACGCAGTATTTT
D gene: TRBD2
clone size: .
J gene: TRBJ2-3
V gene: TRBV2

CDR3 protein: CASRPKGGTGGYTF
CDR3 DNA: TGTGCCAGCAGGCCGAAGGGGGGGACGGGAGGCTACACCTTC
D gene: .
clone size: .
J gene: TRBJ1-2
V gene: TRBV27

CDR3 protein: CASSQPGHPGSNYGYTF
CDR3 DNA: TGTGCCAGCAGCCAACCCGGACACCCAGGCTCCAACTATGGCTACACCTTC
D gene: .
clone size: .
J gene: TRBJ1-2
V gene: TRBV3-1/TRBV3-2

CDR3 protein: CASSSSGTGKLGQYF
CDR3 DNA: TGCGCCAGCAGCTCCTCCGGGACAGGGAAGCTTGGGCAGTACTTC
D gene: TRBD1
clone size: .
J gene: TRBJ2-7
V gene: TRBV5-1

CDR3 protein: CASSSTGTYQPQHF
CDR3 DNA: TGTGCCAGCAGCTCGACAGGGACCTATCAGCCCCAGCATTTT
D gene: TRBD1
clone size: .
J gene: TRBJ1-5
V gene: TRBV7-9

CDR3 protein: CASSVNSNSPLHF
CDR3 DNA: TGTGCCAGCAGTGTAAACAGTAATTCACCCCTCCACTTT
D gene: .
clone size: .
J gene: TRBJ1-6
V gene: TRBV2

CDR3 protein: CAISESLQGRSPLHF
CDR3 DNA: TGTGCCATCAGTGAGTCACTACAGGGGAGGTCACCCCTCCACTTT
D gene: TRBD1
clone size: .
J gene: TRBJ1-6
V gene: TRBV10-3

CDR3 protein: CASSRRATHETQYF
CDR3 DNA: TGTGCCAGCAGCAGGAGGGCTACCCACGAGACCCAGTACTTC
D gene: .
clone size: .
J gene: TRBJ2-5
V gene: TRBV9

CDR3 protein: CASSRGENTEAFF
CDR3 DNA: TGTGCCAGCAGCCGGGGGGAGAACACTGAAGCTTTCTTT
D gene: .
clone size: .
J gene: TRBJ1-1
V gene: TRBV12-3/TRBV12-4

CDR3 protein: CASLSDSSYEQYF
CDR3 DNA: TGTGCCAGCTTATCCGACTCTTCCTACGAGCAGTACTTC
D gene: .
clone size: .
J gene: TRBJ2-7
V gene: TRBV25-1

CDR3 protein: CASSSSGGPPDGQYF
CDR3 DNA: TGTGCCAGCAGCAGTAGCGGGGGGCCTCCGGATGGGCAGTATTTT
D gene: TRBD2
clone size: .
J gene: TRBJ2-3
V gene: TRBV6-5

CDR3 protein: CASSPRLAGAAGDIQYF
CDR3 DNA: TGTGCCAGCAGCCCTCGACTAGCGGGGGCCGCGGGGGACATTCAGTACTTC
D gene: TRBD2
clone size: .
J gene: TRBJ2-4
V gene: TRBV7-9

CDR3 protein: CASSLGVGGSYEQYF
CDR3 DNA: TGTGCCAGCAGCTTAGGGGTAGGGGGATCCTACGAGCAGTACTTC
D gene: .
clone size: .
J gene: TRBJ2-7
V gene: TRBV7-2

CDR3 protein: CASSLNGGRNTEAFF
CDR3 DNA: TGTGCCAGCAGCTTAAACGGGGGTAGGAACACTGAAGCTTTCTTT
D gene: .
clone size: .
J gene: TRBJ1-1
V gene: TRBV7-3

CDR3 protein: CASSRSGQATEAFF
CDR3 DNA: TGTGCCAGCAGCAGATCCGGACAGGCCACTGAAGCTTTCTTT
D gene: TRBD1
clone size: .
J gene: TRBJ1-1
V gene: TRBV9

CDR3 protein: CASSDVGAYTDTQYF
CDR3 DNA: TGTGCCAGCAGTGATGTTGGGGCCTACACAGATACGCAGTATTTT
D gene: .
clone size: .
J gene: TRBJ2-3
V gene: TRBV2

CDR3 protein: CASPDRGNQPQHF
CDR3 DNA: TGTGCCAGCCCCGACAGGGGAAATCAGCCCCAGCATTTT
D gene: TRBD1
clone size: .
J gene: TRBJ1-5
V gene: TRBV6-4

CDR3 protein: CASSLGHQGGEKLFF
CDR3 DNA: TGTGCCAGCAGCTTGGGGCATCAGGGTGGAGAAAAACTGTTTTTT
D gene: .
clone size: .
J gene: TRBJ1-4
V gene: TRBV5-5

CDR3 protein: CASSLRGGTEAFF
CDR3 DNA: TGCGCCAGCAGCCTGCGCGGGGGGACTGAAGCTTTCTTT
D gene: .
clone size: .
J gene: TRBJ1-1
V gene: TRBV5-1

CDR3 protein: CASSQDWRGAQKNEQFF
CDR3 DNA: TGTGCCAGCAGCCAAGATTGGCGGGGGGCCCAGAAGAATGAGCAGTTCTTC
D gene: TRBD2
clone size: .
J gene: TRBJ2-1
V gene: TRBV4-2

CDR3 protein: CASGRGGTGGFTEAFF
CDR3 DNA: TGTGCTAGTGGTCGAGGCGGGACAGGGGGCTTCACTGAAGCTTTCTTT
D gene: TRBD1
clone size: .
J gene: TRBJ1-1
V gene: TRBV12-5

CDR3 protein: CASSAGGITNSPLHF
CDR3 DNA: TGTGCCAGCAGCGCGGGGGGGATTACCAATTCACCCCTCCACTTT
D gene: .
clone size: once
J gene: TRBJ1-6
V gene: TRBV3-1/TRBV3-2

CDR3 protein: CASSLGRAYNSPLHF
CDR3 DNA: TGCGCCAGCAGCTTGGGGCGGGCATATAATTCACCCCTCCACTTT
D gene: .
clone size: .
J gene: TRBJ1-6
V gene: TRBV5-1

CDR3 protein: CASSEMGLDQPQHF
CDR3 DNA: TGTGCCAGCAGTGAAATGGGCCTCGATCAGCCCCAGCATTTT
D gene: .
clone size: .
J gene: TRBJ1-5
V gene: TRBV2

CDR3 protein: CSAGQPGELFF
CDR3 DNA: TGCAGTGCTGGGCAGCCCGGGGAGCTGTTTTTT
D gene: .
clone size: .
J gene: TRBJ2-2
V gene: TRBV20-1

CDR3 protein: CASSSSGDQPQHF
CDR3 DNA: TGTGCCAGCAGTTCATCAGGGGATCAGCCCCAGCATTTT
D gene: .
clone size: .
J gene: TRBJ1-5
V gene: TRBV12-3/TRBV12-4

CDR3 protein: CASRNGRDYGYTF
CDR3 DNA: TGTGCCAGCCGAAACGGGAGGGACTATGGCTACACCTTC
D gene: .
clone size: .
J gene: TRBJ1-2
V gene: TRBV25-1

CDR3 protein: CASSSTMGPEAFF
CDR3 DNA: TGTGCCAGCAGTTCCACAATGGGCCCTGAAGCTTTCTTT
D gene: .
clone size: .
J gene: TRBJ1-1
V gene: TRBV28

CDR3 protein: CASSLRPINFALAGDTDTQYF
CDR3 DNA: TGCGCCAGCAGCTTAAGGCCTATTAACTTCGCACTAGCGGGGGACACAGATACGCAGTATTTT
D gene: TRBD2
clone size: .
J gene: TRBJ2-3
V gene: TRBV5-1

CDR3 protein: CASSLTLAGGLYVF
CDR3 DNA: TGCGCCAGCAGCTTAACCCTAGCGGGGGGCCTTTATGTCTTC
D gene: TRBD2
clone size: .
J gene: TRBJ2-1
V gene: TRBV5-1

CDR3 protein: CASSVGTGSGNTIYF
CDR3 DNA: TGTGCCAGCAGCGTAGGGACAGGTTCTGGAAACACCATATATTTT
D gene: TRBD1
clone size: .
J gene: TRBJ1-3
V gene: TRBV9

CDR3 protein: CASSLEQGRGGYTF
CDR3 DNA: TGTGCCAGCAGCTTGGAACAGGGGCGCGGTGGCTACACCTTC
D gene: TRBD1
clone size: .
J gene: TRBJ1-2
V gene: TRBV5-4

CDR3 protein: CAIRQGNTGELFF
CDR3 DNA: TGCGCCATTAGACAGGGGAACACCGGGGAGCTGTTTTTT
D gene: TRBD1
clone size: .
J gene: TRBJ2-2
V gene: TRBV5-1

CDR3 protein: CASSLVASSYNEQFF
CDR3 DNA: TGTGCCAGCAGCTTAGTTGCTAGCTCCTACAATGAGCAGTTCTTC
D gene: .
clone size: once
J gene: TRBJ2-1
V gene: TRBV7-2

CDR3 protein: CASSLQGNQPQHF
CDR3 DNA: TGTGCCAGCAGTTTACAGGGCAATCAGCCCCAGCATTTT
D gene: .
clone size: .
J gene: TRBJ1-5
V gene: TRBV6-5

CDR3 protein: CASSDELAGMGTGELFF
CDR3 DNA: TGTGCCAGCAGTGACGAACTAGCGGGGATGGGCACCGGGGAGCTGTTTTTT
D gene: TRBD2
clone size: few
J gene: TRBJ2-2
V gene: TRBV2

CDR3 protein: CASHTGGNTGELFF
CDR3 DNA: TGTGCCAGCCACACAGGGGGTAACACCGGGGAGCTGTTTTTT
D gene: TRBD1
clone size: .
J gene: TRBJ2-2
V gene: TRBV5-4

CDR3 protein: CASSRQGSGYTF
CDR3 DNA: TGTGCCAGCAGCCGACAGGGGAGCGGCTACACCTTC
D gene: TRBD1
clone size: .
J gene: TRBJ1-2
V gene: TRBV3-1/TRBV3-2

CDR3 protein: CASSSQTGGDFRSEAFF
CDR3 DNA: TGTGCCAGCAGTTCTCAAACAGGGGGCGATTTCAGGTCTGAAGCTTTCTTT
D gene: TRBD1
clone size: .
J gene: TRBJ1-1
V gene: TRBV27

CDR3 protein: CASRAGTGGQVGYTF
CDR3 DNA: TGTGCCAGCAGGGCCGGGACAGGGGGCCAAGTTGGCTACACCTTC
D gene: TRBD1
clone size: .
J gene: TRBJ1-2
V gene: TRBV6-5

CDR3 protein: CASSVASSTEAFF
CDR3 DNA: TGTGCCAGCAGCGTAGCTAGTTCCACTGAAGCTTTCTTT
D gene: .
clone size: .
J gene: TRBJ1-1
V gene: TRBV9

CDR3 protein: CSGTGTGYSAEAFF
CDR3 DNA: TGCAGCGGGACCGGGACAGGATATAGTGCTGAAGCTTTCTTT
D gene: TRBD1
clone size: .
J gene: TRBJ1-1
V gene: TRBV29-1

CDR3 protein: CATSDSRPDRRGFDEQFF
CDR3 DNA: TGTGCCACCAGTGATTCGAGGCCGGACCGCCGGGGGTTTGATGAGCAGTTCTTC
D gene: .
clone size: .
J gene: TRBJ2-1
V gene: TRBV24-1

CDR3 protein: CASSTPGQSYEQYF
CDR3 DNA: TGTGCCAGCAGCACACCGGGACAAAGCTACGAGCAGTACTTC
D gene: .
clone size: .
J gene: TRBJ2-7
V gene: TRBV3-1/TRBV3-2

CDR3 protein: CASSPPQGAGQPQHF
CDR3 DNA: TGTGCCAGCAGTCCTCCCCAGGGGGCGGGGCAGCCCCAGCATTTT
D gene: TRBD1
clone size: .
J gene: TRBJ1-5
V gene: TRBV28

CDR3 protein: CASSLTMSRGDQPQHF
CDR3 DNA: TGTGCCAGCAGCCTGACTATGAGCAGGGGAGATCAGCCCCAGCATTTT
D gene: .
clone size: .
J gene: TRBJ1-5
V gene: TRBV28

CDR3 protein: CASSLVAGEKLFF
CDR3 DNA: TGTGCCAGCAGCTTAGTCGCAGGGGAAAAACTGTTTTTT
D gene: .
clone size: .
J gene: TRBJ1-4
V gene: TRBV7-8

CDR3 protein: CASSPGQGVYGYTF
CDR3 DNA: TGTGCCAGCAGTCCGGGACAGGGGGTCTATGGCTACACCTTC
D gene: TRBD1
clone size: .
J gene: TRBJ1-2
V gene: TRBV6-5

CDR3 protein: CASSPLGGRNTGELFF
CDR3 DNA: TGTGCCAGCAGCCCCCTAGGAGGGAGGAACACCGGGGAGCTGTTTTTT
D gene: .
clone size: .
J gene: TRBJ2-2
V gene: TRBV11-2

CDR3 protein: CASSLDRGSGELFF
CDR3 DNA: TGTGCCAGCAGCCTAGATAGGGGTTCCGGGGAGCTGTTTTTT
D gene: .
clone size: once
J gene: TRBJ2-2
V gene: TRBV11-3

CDR3 protein: CAISEAGTAVTNEQFF
CDR3 DNA: TGTGCCATCAGTGAGGCAGGTACTGCAGTCACCAATGAGCAGTTCTTC
D gene: .
clone size: .
J gene: TRBJ2-1
V gene: TRBV10-3

CDR3 protein: CASSWGTGVPGANVLTF
CDR3 DNA: TGTGCCAGTAGTTGGGGGACAGGGGTTCCTGGGGCCAACGTCCTGACTTTC
D gene: TRBD1
clone size: .
J gene: TRBJ2-6
V gene: TRBV19

CDR3 protein: CASSIGLAGGPDTQYF
CDR3 DNA: TGTGCCAGCAGCATTGGACTAGCGGGGGGGCCAGATACGCAGTATTTT
D gene: TRBD2
clone size: .
J gene: TRBJ2-3
V gene: TRBV5-6

CDR3 protein: CASISTDANYGYTF
CDR3 DNA: TGTGCCAGTATTTCGACAGACGCTAACTATGGCTACACCTTC
D gene: .
clone size: .
J gene: TRBJ1-2
V gene: TRBV19